This note documents a single TCR beta chain sequence. Its antigen is not known. The data are from a study of cytomegalovirus exposure and HLA in healthy donors. Study results and caveats: In a later analysis, DRB1 alleles had the most associated TCRs; HLA-C alleles the fewest.

PCR employed 60 Vbeta and 13 Jbeta primers. The assay was immunoSEQ multiplex PCR, and TCRdb's table has in-frame clones only and misses some. The data contain hundreds of thousands of clones, approximately 80% of them singletons. The CDR3 has 15 amino acids. The J segment lost 2 bases and the V segment lost 5 bases, leaving 8 bases of the junction unmatched. Germline CDR1 SNHLY, CDR2 FYNNEI. The chain employs TRBV2 and TRBJ1-2; 7 bases align to TRBD1. The material sequenced was PBMCs. The clonotype originates from a boy younger than 10 in good health and CMV-seronegative. The CDR3 DNA reads as TGTGCCAGCAGTCGACAGGGCGACCCGAACTATGGCTACACCTTC. It yields the protein CASSRQGDPNYGYTF.